The 30 T cell receptor beta chains reported below all come from one sample, sequenced in a study of a mutant IDH1 vaccine in newly diagnosed glioma. Sequencing used immunoSEQ multiplex PCR; TCRdb keeps in-frame clones, though not all of them. The sample yields 25,000 to 35,000 clones, about nine tenths seen once. Stated time point: baseline, week 1 (first vaccination visit). The treatment is: pre-vaccination baseline after standard-of-care therapy. The specimen comprised PBMCs, sampled from a glioma patient treated with radiotherapy, temozolomide or both. These receptor sequences come from a woman aged 40 to 55 with glioma.

The V and J genes are TRBV2 and TRBJ2-5, with D unresolved. CDR3 size: 13 residues. With 7 bases removed from V and 2 bases from J, the gap between germline ends came to 11 bases. Germline V gene sequence: CDR1 SNHLY, CDR2 FYNNEI. The CDR3 loop is CASTLVLQETQYF. The CDR3 nucleotides read TGTGCCAGCACCCTCGTCCTTCAAGAGACCCAGTACTTC.

The V and J genes are TRBV4-3 and TRBJ2-3; 9 bases are shared with TRBD2. Germline values: CDR1 LGHNA, CDR2 YSLEER. The CDR3 spans 22 residues. V dropped 4 bases and J dropped 0; count of bases not matched to a gene: 23. The CDR3 DNA follows: TGCGCCAGCAGCCGACCTAAGGTTGAACCGGGACTAGCCCTCGCTAGCACAGATACGCAGTATTTT. It translates to CASSRPKVEPGLALASTDTQYF.

This chain links TRBV5-4 with TRBJ2-5; TRBD2 matches at 9 bases. Trimming cost V 3 bases and J 5 bases; bases outside gene matches: 2. This CDR3 region has 13 residues. From germline, CDR1 is SGHNT and CDR2 YYREEE (reference sequence). The CDR3 region has the DNA TGTGCCAGCAGCTCGGCGGGGGGGGAGACCCAGTACTTC. Its translation is CASSSAGGETQYF.

This sequence joins TRBV5-1 and TRBJ2-5; 12 nucleotides line up with TRBD2. Trimming cost V 1 base and J 5 bases; bases outside gene matches: 9. The CDR3 has 17 residues. The germline V gene has CDR1 SGHRS and CDR2 YFSETQ. DNA for the CDR3: TGCGCCAGCAGCTTGTTTCCTAGCGGGGGGGCCCGGGAGACCCAGTACTTC. This encodes CASSLFPSGGARETQYF.

The rearrangement joins TRBV19 to TRBJ2-7; 7 bases line up with TRBD1. This CDR3 region has 14 residues. Germline CDR1 and CDR2: LNHDA and SQIVND (reference sequence). The J segment lost 3 bases and the V segment lost 8 bases, leaving 10 bases of the junction unmatched. The DNA of the CDR3 is TGTGCCAGTTCCTCGGGACAGAAATTCTACGAGCAGTACTTC. Amino acids: CASSSGQKFYEQYF.

The rearrangement links TRBV5-4 to TRBJ2-5, with TRBD2 matching over 14 bases. In germline, CDR1 is SGHNT, CDR2 YYREEE (reference sequence). The CDR3 contains 16 residues. J lost 2 bases, V lost 4 bases, and 4 bases had no gene match. The CDR3 is CASSLGLAGGQETQYF. Here the CDR3 DNA reads TGTGCCAGCAGCCTTGGACTAGCGGGGGGACAAGAGACCCAGTACTTC.

The chain recombines TRBV4-1 with TRBJ2-7; D is perhaps TRBD2 (6 bases). This CDR3 contains 15 residues. Germline V lookup: CDR1 MGHRA, CDR2 YSYEKL. V lost 3 bases and J lost 3, with 15 bases in between. The CDR3 bases are TGCGCCAGCAGCCACCCGGGCGCGGACTACTACGAGCAGTACTTC. The encoded protein is CASSHPGADYYEQYF.

V is TRBV13 and J is TRBJ2-7, with TRBD1 identical over 8 bases. Trimming took 3 bases from V and 2 from J; bases not matched to a gene: 9. The CDR3 has 16 amino acids. CDR1 and CDR2 (germline): PRHDT, FYEKMQ (reference sequence). CDR3 amino acids: CASSFFRTGRTYEQYF. The CDR3 nucleotides read TGTGCCAGCAGCTTCTTCCGGACAGGGAGGACCTACGAGCAGTACTTC.

V is TRBV21-1 and J is TRBJ1-1; the table's D call TRBD1 went unverified against the DNA. TRBV21-1 is a documented pseudogene. CDR3 length equals 16 residues. The CDR3 region is CASSYGDRGMNTEAFF. As DNA, the CDR3 is TGTGCCAGCAGCTATGGGGACAGGGGGATGAACACTGAAGCTTTCTTT.

This rearrangement joins TRBV10-3 to TRBJ2-5, with D maybe TRBD2 (6 bases). Germline V gene sequence: CDR1 ENHRY, CDR2 SYGVKD. V was cut by 2 bases and J by 5 bases, with 15 bases left in between. The CDR3 consists of 15 residues. The CDR3 nucleotides read TGTGCCATCAGTGAGCGGGAGAACCCCGGGGAGACCCAGTACTTC. The encoded protein is CAISERENPGETQYF.

This chain joins TRBV5-8 and TRBJ2-7; D possibly matches TRBD1 or TRBD2 (6 bases each). V gave up 3 bases and J gave up 5 bases, with 18 bases separating them. The CDR3 sequence is 15 residues long. Germline values: CDR1 SGHTS, CDR2 YDEGEE. This CDR3 is CASSSGDVQGNEQYF. For the CDR3, the DNA is TGTGCCAGCAGCTCGGGAGACGTACAGGGTAACGAGCAGTACTTC.

The chain combines TRBV28 with TRBJ1-5, with TRBD1 as a possible D gene (5 bases). The CDR3 extends over 15 amino acids. Looked up from germline, CDR1 is MDHEN and CDR2 is SYDVKM. The ends were cut back, 7 bases at V and 0 bases at J, with 13 bases in the middle. This CDR3 reads CASNGAEYSNQPQHF. As DNA, the CDR3 is TGTGCCAGCAATGGGGCAGAGTATAGCAATCAGCCCCAGCATTTT.

The V gene is TRBV5-1, the J gene TRBJ2-5; D gene unclear. CDR3 length: 16 residues. Germline assignment: CDR1 SGHRS and CDR2 YFSETQ. V was trimmed by 1 base and J by 0 bases, leaving 13 bases between them. The CDR3 DNA reads TGCGCCAGCAGCTTGCAACCGACCTACAACCAAGAGACCCAGTACTTC. Protein: CASSLQPTYNQETQYF. The whole variable domain, filled in from reference TRBV5-1 and TRBJ2-5, reads KAGVTQTPRYLIKTRGQQVTLSCSPISGHRSVSWYQQTPGQGLQFLFEYFSETQRNKGNFPGRFSGRQFSNSRSEMNVSTLELGDSALYLCASSLQPTYNQETQYFGPGTRLLVL.

V and J are TRBV18 and TRBJ1-3, with D unresolved. The CDR3 runs to 13 residues. The germline V and J ends were trimmed by 6 bases and 2 bases, with 8 bases remaining between them. Germline V gives CDR1 KGHSH, CDR2 LQKENI. The CDR3 reads CASSQPTGNTIYF. DNA for the CDR3: TGTGCCAGCTCGCAACCCACTGGAAACACCATATATTTT.

This rearrangement joins TRBV2 to TRBJ2-1, with no clear D. CDR1 is SNHLY and CDR2 is FYNNEI in the germline V gene. The CDR3 contains 13 residues. V was clipped by 8 bases and J by 3 bases, with 11 bases between them. The DNA of the CDR3 is TGTGCCAGCGGAAAACTACTCTACAATGAGCAGTTCTTC. This sequence encodes CASGKLLYNEQFF.

This sequence joins TRBV30 and TRBJ1-5; D not resolved. Looked up from germline, CDR1 is GTSNPN and CDR2 is SVGIG (reference sequence). The CDR3 spans 15 residues. Trimming stripped 0 bases from V and 4 bases from J, with 13 bases between. CDR3 sequence reads: CAWSVGAGTNQPQHF. Written as DNA, the CDR3 is TGTGCCTGGAGTGTCGGAGCCGGCACTAATCAGCCCCAGCATTTT.

This clone was observed a single time. The V gene is TRBV6-5, the J gene TRBJ2-3; TRBD1 matches 7 bases. Germline CDR1 reads MNHEY; CDR2 reads SVGAGI. The CDR3 loop spans 14 amino acids. V trimming: 6 bases; J trimming: 2 bases; junction bases outside the gene matches: 5. The CDR3 DNA follows: TGTGCCAGCAGAATGGACAGGCTCACAGATACGCAGTATTTT. It yields the protein CASRMDRLTDTQYF.

This chain joins TRBV4-1 and TRBJ2-7; 9 bases fit TRBD1. The length of the CDR3 is 14 residues. V lost 4 bases, J lost 3 bases, and 4 bases stayed unmatched. The V gene's germline CDR1 is MGHRA and CDR2 YSYEKL. DNA for the CDR3: TGCGCCAGCAGCCCAAGACAGGGGGGCTACGAGCAGTACTTC. This codes for CASSPRQGGYEQYF.

CDR3 in DNA: TGTGCCAGCACCCAATCGGTAGTACCCGGCTTCGAGACCCAGTACTTC. This gives the protein CASTQSVVPGFETQYF. This chain joins TRBV2 and TRBJ2-5; D unclear. Germline lookup yields CDR1 SNHLY and CDR2 FYNNEI. Trimming removed 7 bases at V and 5 bases at J, with 23 bases between. The length of the CDR3 is 16 residues.

The V and J genes are TRBV6-6 and TRBJ1-1, with D hard to call. Germline V lookup: CDR1 MNHNY, CDR2 SVGAGI (reference sequence). This CDR3 comprises 12 residues. Between the trimmed V and J ends, which lost 2 bases and 4 bases, there was a span of 5 bases. CDR3 region: CASSYGRTEAFF. CDR3 DNA sequence: TGTGCCAGCAGTTACGGACGCACTGAAGCTTTCTTT.

This rearrangement joins TRBV5-4 to TRBJ2-1, with TRBD2 matching over 11 bases. The ends lost 5 bases at V and 6 bases at J; junction bases unmatched: 7. The CDR3 covers 15 residues. Per germline, CDR1 SGHNT and CDR2 YYREEE (reference sequence). The CDR3 region is CASRSGTSGFNEQFF. As DNA, the CDR3 is TGTGCCAGCAGGTCCGGGACTAGCGGTTTCAATGAGCAGTTCTTC.

The chain links TRBV27 to TRBJ2-2, with TRBD1 as a possible D gene (5 bases). Germline CDR1 MNHEY, CDR2 SMNVEV (reference sequence). This CDR3 spans 14 amino acids. Trimming left V 6 bases short and J 6 bases short, with 14 bases between. The DNA for the CDR3 is TGTGCCAGCAGATTGACAGTGAGAGCCGGGGAGCTGTTTTTT. It translates to CASRLTVRAGELFF.

The chain couples TRBV10-3 to TRBJ2-2; 13 bases are a match to TRBD2. Germline CDR1 reads ENHRY; CDR2 reads SYGVKD. V was pared by 3 bases and J by 5 bases, with 3 bases of the junction left unmatched. This CDR3 contains 16 residues. The CDR3 DNA is TGTGCCATCAGTGAACGACTAGCGGGAGGAACCGGGGAGCTGTTTTTT. It encodes CAISERLAGGTGELFF.

The chain employs TRBV28 and TRBJ2-7, with a possible D match to TRBD2 (5 bases). Between the trimmed V and J ends, which lost 8 bases and 5 bases, there was a span of 16 bases. The CDR3 consists of 13 residues. Germline V gene data show CDR1 as MDHEN and CDR2 as SYDVKM. CDR3 sequence (DNA): TGTGCCAGCGGGAGTCCTGGGATGCACGAGCAGTACTTC. It codes for CASGSPGMHEQYF.

This clone occurred a few times. The chain employs TRBV7-9 and TRBJ1-1; D perhaps matches TRBD1 (5 bases). This CDR3 has 13 residues. The V end lost 0 bases, the J end lost 5 bases, and 7 bases lay between the germline ends. Per the germline V gene, CDR1 is SEHNR and CDR2 is FQNEAQ (reference sequence). CDR3 protein: CASSLAGPTEAFF. As DNA, the CDR3 is TGTGCCAGCAGCTTAGCGGGACCAACTGAAGCTTTCTTT.

This clone was observed a single time. The chain is built from TRBV19 and TRBJ1-5, with D unclear. With 4 bases removed from V and 1 base from J, the gap between germline ends came to 11 bases. The CDR3 has 15 amino acids. Per the germline V gene, CDR1 is LNHDA and CDR2 is SQIVND (reference sequence). The CDR3 reads CASSTRTQSNQPQHF. In DNA, the CDR3 is TGTGCCAGTAGTACACGAACACAGAGCAATCAGCCCCAGCATTTT.

The J gene is TRBJ2-2, the V gene TRBV9, with 12 bases fitting TRBD2. The CDR3 is 16 residues long. With V trimmed by 0 bases and J by 4 bases, 1 base remained unmatched. Germline V gene data show CDR1 as SGDLS and CDR2 as YYNGEE. This CDR3 reads CASSVASGRVTGELFF. In DNA form, the CDR3 reads TGTGCCAGCAGCGTAGCTAGCGGGAGGGTCACCGGGGAGCTGTTTTTT.

The chain links TRBV2 to TRBJ2-6, with 8 bases fitting TRBD1. CDR3 size: 16 residues. The germline V gene encodes CDR1 SNHLY and CDR2 FYNNEI. V gave up 5 bases and J gave up 1 base; unmatched junction bases: 4. CDR3 residues: CASSWDRWSGANVLTF. CDR3 nucleotide sequence: TGTGCCAGCAGTTGGGACAGGTGGTCTGGGGCCAACGTCCTGACTTTC.

This chain links TRBV29-1 with TRBJ2-3; 8 bases fit TRBD2. Germline V gene lookup returns CDR1 SQVTM and CDR2 ANQGSEA. The CDR3 length is 14 residues. The trim removed 5 bases at V and 4 bases at J, leaving 8 bases unmatched. CDR3 DNA sequence: TGCAGCGTTTATACGGGAGGGGGTGCAGATACGCAGTATTTT. It codes for CSVYTGGGADTQYF.

This chain links TRBV6-5 with TRBJ1-5, with 7 bases aligning to TRBD1. V was pared by 6 bases and J by 6 bases, with 5 bases of the junction left unmatched. Per the germline V gene, CDR1 is MNHEY and CDR2 is SVGAGI. This CDR3 has 13 amino acids. This CDR3 reads CASSLHRGQPQHF. The CDR3, as DNA: TGTGCCAGCAGCCTACACAGGGGTCAGCCCCAGCATTTT.